This T cell receptor (beta chain) was captured in a study of cytomegalovirus exposure and HLA in healthy donors. Study-wide points: A later analysis showed HLA-associated TCR beta chains outstripping equally common others in clonal expansion. One cluster of highly shared sequence variants probably arose as a sequencing artifact. V- and J-gene trimming of TCR beta was linked (in a later analysis) to a missense DCLRE1C variant.

Note on this clone: Antigen specificity is unknown.

Germline-derived CDR1 and CDR2 are LNHDA and SQIVND (reference sequence). V dropped 1 base and J dropped 0 bases, with 13 bases sitting between them. This CDR3 is built from 17 residues. PCR employed 60 Vbeta and 13 Jbeta primers. TCRdb's table, derived via immunoSEQ multiplex PCR, lists solely in-frame clones and lacks some. The table has 150,000 or so clones, more than 65% seen once; the top ten hold around 6.1%. The source material was PBMCs. This receptor was obtained from a man aged 30 to 45 in good health and CMV-seropositive. The chain links TRBV19 to TRBJ1-5; a possible D gene is TRBD1 (5 bases). CDR3 in DNA: TGTGCCAGTAGTATAGCCGGGGGGGGTTATAGCAATCAGCCCCAGCATTTT. Translated: CASSIAGGGYSNQPQHF.